The 16 T cell receptor beta chains listed next were all sequenced from one sample in a study of T-cell memory formation after mild COVID-19. MiXCR was run by TCRdb on the 5' RACE reads, yielding one entry per CDR3 protein. The sample lists 150,000 to 200,000 distinct CDR3 sequences, 15% to 20% occurring once. Sequencing was done on a sample of PBMCs or a T cell subset sorted from them (not recorded which). The receptors originated from a man aged 18 to 29 who had mild COVID-19 (a few samples of this study predate the infection). Cell type and time point are not known.

This clonotype was counted between two and nine times. This chain uses TRBV18 with TRBJ1-1; 8 bases line up with TRBD1. V was clipped by 3 bases and J by 1 base; unmatched bases: 1. The CDR3 sequence is 14 residues long. Germline V lookup: CDR1 KGHSH, CDR2 LQKENI. CDR3 nucleotides: TGTGCCAGCTCACCGGGACAGGAGAACACTGAAGCTTTCTTT. This encodes CASSPGQENTEAFF.

The chain joins TRBV4-3 to TRBJ2-1; 14 bases match TRBD2. The J segment lost 6 bases and the V segment lost 3 bases, leaving 1 base of the junction unmatched. Germline assignment: CDR1 LGHNA and CDR2 YSLEER. The CDR3 sequence is 15 residues long. The DNA for the CDR3 is TGCGCCAGCAGCCAGGGGACTAGCGGGAGCAATGAGCAGTTCTTC. Protein sequence: CASSQGTSGSNEQFF.

This clonotype turned up a few times. The chain links TRBV20-1 to TRBJ2-3, with 8 bases lining up with TRBD1. CDR1 and CDR2 (germline): DFQATT, SNEGSKA (reference sequence). The trim removed 5 bases at V and 4 bases at J, leaving 5 bases unmatched. The CDR3 loop spans 13 amino acids. The DNA of the CDR3 is TGCAGTGCTCACGGACAGGGCGCAGATACGCAGTATTTT. Translating gives CSAHGQGADTQYF.

This clonotype has a handful of counts. Here the CDR3 reads CSARGPKVQFF. For the CDR3, the DNA is TGCAGTGCTAGAGGGCCTAAGGTGCAGTTCTTC. The J gene is TRBJ2-1, the V gene TRBV20-1; D is ambiguous. Germline CDR1 is DFQATT and CDR2 is SNEGSKA (reference sequence). Trimming pared 1 base from V and 12 bases from J, leaving 10 bases between. The CDR3 consists of 11 residues.

The chain recombines TRBV29-1 with TRBJ1-1; D may be TRBD1 (5 bases). Germline CDR1 is SQVTM and CDR2 is ANQGSEA. CDR3 length: 12 residues. V was trimmed by 4 bases and J by 0 bases, leaving 6 bases between them. The CDR3 DNA is TGCAGCGTTGGGGGGTTGAACACTGAAGCTTTCTTT. It encodes CSVGGLNTEAFF.

This clonotype was picked up a small number of times. This rearrangement joins TRBV29-1 to TRBJ1-4; TRBD1 is a possible D gene (5 bases). The germline gives CDR1 SQVTM, CDR2 ANQGSEA. Trimming removed 7 bases from V and 6 bases from J, with 12 bases in between. The length of the CDR3 is 12 residues. The CDR3 sequence is CSAERDDEKLFF. DNA for the CDR3: TGCAGCGCCGAAAGGGACGATGAAAAACTGTTTTTT.

This clonotype showed up just a few times. V gene TRBV7-2 combines with J gene TRBJ2-4, with TRBD2 matching over 9 bases. There are 15 residues in the CDR3. Germline V lookup: CDR1 SGHTA, CDR2 FQGNSA. With 1 base clipped from V and 8 bases from J, the junction kept 6 bases outside the gene matches. CDR3 region: CASSLVAGAGDIQYF. DNA for the CDR3: TGTGCCAGCAGCTTAGTAGCGGGGGCTGGAGACATTCAGTACTTC.

In its sample, this clonotype was seen a few times. The rearrangement links TRBV7-2 to TRBJ2-5, with D hard to call. Germline V lookup: CDR1 SGHTA, CDR2 FQGNSA. V was trimmed by 5 bases and J by 10 bases, leaving 14 bases between them. The CDR3 runs to 12 residues. The DNA of the CDR3 is TGTGCCAGCAGCCGGTTTTCAAACGTCCAGTACTTC. It encodes CASSRFSNVQYF.

This clonotype came up a few times. The gene calls are TRBV4-3 and TRBJ2-3, with 8 bases that match TRBD2. Germline V CDR1 and CDR2: LGHNA, YSLEER. This CDR3 spans 18 amino acids. J gave up 2 bases and V 0 bases, and 10 bases lay outside the gene matches. This CDR3 is CASSQEPSGGLHTDTQYF. The CDR3 DNA follows: TGCGCCAGCAGCCAAGAACCCAGCGGGGGCCTCCACACAGATACGCAGTATTTT.

The chain carries TRBV27 and TRBJ2-7; D may be TRBD1 (6 bases). Germline lookup yields CDR1 MNHEY and CDR2 SMNVEV (reference sequence). Trimming left V 5 bases short and J 0 bases short, with 11 bases between. This CDR3 contains 14 residues. In DNA, the CDR3 is TGTGCCAGCAGTGCGACACAGGGCTCCTACGAGCAGTACTTC. It yields the protein CASSATQGSYEQYF.

The chain couples TRBV7-3 to TRBJ2-1; 7 nucleotides agree with TRBD1. Germline V lookup: CDR1 SGHTA, CDR2 FQGTGA. This CDR3 is built from 18 residues. The J segment lost 4 bases and the V segment lost 0 bases, leaving 12 bases of the junction unmatched. The DNA of the CDR3 is TGTGCCAGCAGCTTAACGACAGGGACCCCTGGTTTTTACAATGAGCAGTTCTTC. The encoded protein is CASSLTTGTPGFYNEQFF.

This clonotype has only a few counts. The gene calls are TRBV7-6 and TRBJ1-4; D remains ambiguous. Germline loops: CDR1 SGHVS, CDR2 FNYEAQ. This CDR3 is 13 amino acids long. Trimming took off 3 bases at V and 7 bases at J, with 9 bases between the two ends. The CDR3 spells CASSLAYGEKLFF. The DNA for the CDR3 is TGTGCCAGCAGCTTGGCGTACGGTGAAAAACTGTTTTTT. The entire variable domain, with the rest obtained from reference TRBV7-6 and TRBJ1-4, is as follows: GAGVSQSPRYKVTKRGQDVALRCDPISGHVSLYWYRQALGQGPEFLTYFNYEAQQDKSGLPNDRFSAERPEGSISTLTIQRTEQRDSAMYRCASSLAYGEKLFFGSGTQLSVL.

This clonotype was seen a few times. J is TRBJ1-1 and V is TRBV3-1; 7 bases line up with TRBD1. Trimming cost V 4 bases and J 4 bases; bases outside gene matches: 9. The CDR3 loop spans 15 amino acids. Germline lookup yields CDR1 LGHDT and CDR2 YNNKEL (reference sequence). The CDR3 loop reads CASSLENRGGTEAFF. CDR3 bases: TGTGCCAGCAGCCTAGAGAACAGGGGTGGCACTGAAGCTTTCTTT.

The chain combines TRBV10-3 with TRBJ2-1, with 7 bases that match TRBD1. CDR1 and CDR2 (germline): ENHRY, SYGVKD. Trimming took 2 bases from V and 8 from J; bases not matched to a gene: 3. The CDR3 loop spans 13 amino acids. The DNA for the CDR3 is TGTGCCATCAGTGAGAACAGGGGATATGAGCAGTTCTTC. It codes for CAISENRGYEQFF.

Here the CDR3 reads CSVEGGAQSGYTF. CDR3 coding DNA: TGCAGCGTTGAAGGGGGAGCCCAGAGTGGCTACACCTTC. The chain combines TRBV29-1 with TRBJ1-2; unclear D gene. Per the germline V gene, CDR1 is SQVTM and CDR2 is ANQGSEA. The CDR3 has 13 amino acids. V lost 1 base to trimming and J lost 7 bases, with 13 bases between them.

This clonotype has a count of ten or more. The rearrangement joins TRBV2 to TRBJ1-1, with 8 bases lining up with TRBD1. Per the germline V gene, CDR1 is SNHLY and CDR2 is FYNNEI. The CDR3 extends over 15 amino acids. V lost 6 bases and J lost 4; bases outside the gene matches: 10. The CDR3 DNA sequence: TGTGCCAGCAGCCCACGAACAGGGGGAGGCACTGAAGCTTTCTTT. Translating gives CASSPRTGGGTEAFF.